This is a list of T cell receptor beta chains from one sample in a study of cytomegalovirus exposure and HLA in healthy donors. Measured with immunoSEQ multiplex PCR; TCRdb has only the in-frame clones, and not every one. The repertoire holds about 110,000 clones, with over 65% as singletons. Material: PBMCs. The receptors stem from a man aged 35 to 55 in good health and CMV-seropositive. CDR3s include the opening cysteine and the closing phenylalanine or tryptophan. Each record gives: J gene, clone size, D gene, V gene, CDR3 DNA, CDR3 protein. D genes are given only for firm matches. Expanded clones are given a class, and other clones once, few, many or no size at all.

j_gene: TRBJ1-1; abundance: -; d_gene: -; v_gene: TRBV4-3; CDR3nt: TGCGCCAGCAGCCAAGATTGGGGGCAGGACACTGAAGCTTTCTTT; CDR3aa: CASSQDWGQDTEAFF
j_gene: TRBJ2-5; abundance: -; d_gene: TRBD2; v_gene: TRBV7-2; CDR3nt: TGTGCCAGCAGCTTAAGGGCGGGGGGACTAGCGGAGACCCAGTACTTC; CDR3aa: CASSLRAGGLAETQYF
j_gene: TRBJ2-3; abundance: -; d_gene: TRBD2; v_gene: TRBV5-4; CDR3nt: TGTGCCAGCAGCGAAGGGCGGGGGGCCGGGGCTACGCAGTATTTT; CDR3aa: CASSEGRGAGATQYF
j_gene: TRBJ2-2; abundance: -; d_gene: TRBD2; v_gene: TRBV29-1; CDR3nt: TGCAGCGTTGTAGCGGGAGGGCCTAAAGGGGAGCTGTTTTTT; CDR3aa: CSVVAGGPKGELFF
j_gene: TRBJ1-6; abundance: -; d_gene: TRBD1; v_gene: TRBV2; CDR3nt: TGTGCCAGCGCGGGACAGGGCGGGAATAATTCACCCCTCCACTTT; CDR3aa: CASAGQGGNNSPLHF
j_gene: TRBJ2-7; abundance: few; d_gene: -; v_gene: TRBV7-3; CDR3nt: TGTGCCAGCAGCCTCCCGGGACAATCCTACGAGCAGTACTTC; CDR3aa: CASSLPGQSYEQYF
j_gene: TRBJ2-5; abundance: -; d_gene: TRBD1; v_gene: TRBV11-2; CDR3nt: TGTGCCAGCAGCCGCAGGGGGCTCTCTGAGACCCAGTACTTC; CDR3aa: CASSRRGLSETQYF
j_gene: TRBJ1-1; abundance: few; d_gene: TRBD1; v_gene: TRBV6-5; CDR3nt: TGTGCCAGCAGTACGGGACAGTCGCGAGGGCTTGAAGCTTTCTTT; CDR3aa: CASSTGQSRGLEAFF
j_gene: TRBJ2-2; abundance: -; d_gene: -; v_gene: TRBV5-6; CDR3nt: TGTGCCAGCAGCTTGGGGCTCTACACCGGGGAGCTGTTTTTT; CDR3aa: CASSLGLYTGELFF
j_gene: TRBJ1-1; abundance: -; d_gene: TRBD1; v_gene: TRBV11-2; CDR3nt: TGTGCCAGCAGCTTTACCGGGACAGGGTCTGAAGCTTTCTTT; CDR3aa: CASSFTGTGSEAFF
j_gene: TRBJ2-4; abundance: -; d_gene: TRBD2; v_gene: TRBV4-2; CDR3nt: TGTGCCAGCAGCCATACACTAGCGGGGGGGCAAAACAGTCAGTACTTC; CDR3aa: CASSHTLAGGQNSQYF
j_gene: TRBJ2-1; abundance: -; d_gene: TRBD1; v_gene: TRBV4-3; CDR3nt: TGCGCCAGCAGCCAACATACCTTCGGGACAGGGAGGCTTGCGCAGTTCTTC; CDR3aa: CASSQHTFGTGRLAQFF
j_gene: TRBJ2-2; abundance: -; d_gene: TRBD1; v_gene: TRBV7-2; CDR3nt: TGTGCCAGCAGCTTGGGACAGCTGAACACCGGGGAGCTGTTTTTT; CDR3aa: CASSLGQLNTGELFF
j_gene: TRBJ2-7; abundance: few; d_gene: TRBD1; v_gene: TRBV28; CDR3nt: TGTGCCACCCAGGGGGCAAAAGAGCAGTACTTC; CDR3aa: CATQGAKEQYF
j_gene: TRBJ2-7; abundance: few; d_gene: -; v_gene: TRBV6-5; CDR3nt: TGTGCCAGCAGTTACTCGGCGGTTCCTTCCTACGAGCAGTACTTC; CDR3aa: CASSYSAVPSYEQYF
j_gene: TRBJ2-1; abundance: -; d_gene: -; v_gene: TRBV7-3; CDR3nt: TGTGCCAGCAGCTTAATTACTGGCTACAATGAGCAGTTCTTC; CDR3aa: CASSLITGYNEQFF
j_gene: TRBJ2-7; abundance: few; d_gene: TRBD1; v_gene: TRBV5-1; CDR3nt: TGCGCCAGCAGCTCCGGGACAGGGGGCTACGAGCAGTACTTC; CDR3aa: CASSSGTGGYEQYF
j_gene: TRBJ2-1; abundance: -; d_gene: TRBD2; v_gene: TRBV4-3; CDR3nt: TGCGCCAGCAGCCAAGAAACGGGGACGGGGACTAGCGGGAGGCACTCCTACAATGAGCAGTTCTTC; CDR3aa: CASSQETGTGTSGRHSYNEQFF
j_gene: TRBJ2-7; abundance: -; d_gene: TRBD1; v_gene: TRBV29-1; CDR3nt: TGCAGCGTTGATGGGACAGGGGACTACGAGCAGTACTTC; CDR3aa: CSVDGTGDYEQYF
j_gene: TRBJ1-3; abundance: -; d_gene: TRBD1; v_gene: TRBV7-9; CDR3nt: TGTGCCAGCAGCTCGACGTCCGGGACAGTACATCGGTCTGGAAACACCATATATTTT; CDR3aa: CASSSTSGTVHRSGNTIYF
j_gene: TRBJ1-6; abundance: -; d_gene: -; v_gene: TRBV7-2; CDR3nt: TGTGCCAGCAGCCCCCCGCAGTATAATTCACCCCTCCACTTT; CDR3aa: CASSPPQYNSPLHF
j_gene: TRBJ2-7; abundance: -; d_gene: -; v_gene: TRBV2; CDR3nt: TGTGCCAGCAGTGAGAGCGCGAGGGTTGAGCAGTACTTC; CDR3aa: CASSESARVEQYF
j_gene: TRBJ2-1; abundance: -; d_gene: TRBD2; v_gene: TRBV2; CDR3nt: TGTGCCAGCACCGCGGGACTAGCGGGATACAATGAGCAGTTCTTC; CDR3aa: CASTAGLAGYNEQFF
j_gene: TRBJ2-3; abundance: -; d_gene: -; v_gene: TRBV30; CDR3nt: TGTGCCTGGAGTGTCACGGGTCTCTGGGCAGATACGCAGTATTTT; CDR3aa: CAWSVTGLWADTQYF
j_gene: TRBJ2-3; abundance: -; d_gene: TRBD2; v_gene: TRBV5-6; CDR3nt: TGTGCCAGCAGAAGACTAGCTGGAACAGATACGCAGTATTTT; CDR3aa: CASRRLAGTDTQYF
j_gene: TRBJ2-2; abundance: -; d_gene: -; v_gene: TRBV5-1; CDR3nt: TGCGCCAGCAGTTCTACATCCGGGGGCACCGGGGAGCTGTTTTTT; CDR3aa: CASSSTSGGTGELFF
j_gene: TRBJ1-4; abundance: -; d_gene: TRBD1; v_gene: TRBV2; CDR3nt: TGTGCCAGCAGTGACCCCGGGACAGCGATTAATGAAAAACTGTTTTTT; CDR3aa: CASSDPGTAINEKLFF
j_gene: TRBJ2-5; abundance: -; d_gene: TRBD1; v_gene: TRBV7-2; CDR3nt: TGTGCCAGCAGCTCACAGGGGAGAATGGAGACCCAGTACTTC; CDR3aa: CASSSQGRMETQYF
j_gene: TRBJ1-4; abundance: -; d_gene: TRBD1; v_gene: TRBV7-9; CDR3nt: TGTGCCAGCAGCTTTGGGTACCCCGGACAGGTTAATGAAAAACTGTTTTTT; CDR3aa: CASSFGYPGQVNEKLFF
j_gene: TRBJ1-2; abundance: -; d_gene: TRBD1; v_gene: TRBV27; CDR3nt: TGTGCCAGCAGAGACAGGGGGCAACTCTATGGCTACACCTTC; CDR3aa: CASRDRGQLYGYTF
j_gene: TRBJ2-5; abundance: few; d_gene: TRBD2; v_gene: TRBV9; CDR3nt: TGTGCCAGCAGCCCACTAGCGGGAGGGCAAGAGACCCAGTACTTC; CDR3aa: CASSPLAGGQETQYF
j_gene: TRBJ1-3; abundance: -; d_gene: TRBD1; v_gene: TRBV5-4; CDR3nt: TGTGCCAGCAGCTTGGGGGACAGGGGAAACACCATATATTTT; CDR3aa: CASSLGDRGNTIYF
j_gene: TRBJ2-3; abundance: -; d_gene: TRBD2; v_gene: TRBV6-6; CDR3nt: TGTGCCAGCAGCGGGAGGGGTACGCAGTATTTT; CDR3aa: CASSGRGTQYF
j_gene: TRBJ2-1; abundance: -; d_gene: -; v_gene: TRBV12-5; CDR3nt: TGTGCTAGTGATGCCCCGGGAGACTACAATGAGCAGTTCTTC; CDR3aa: CASDAPGDYNEQFF
j_gene: TRBJ1-3; abundance: -; d_gene: -; v_gene: TRBV2; CDR3nt: TGTGCCAGCGAAATAGACTCTGGAAACACCATATATTTT; CDR3aa: CASEIDSGNTIYF
j_gene: TRBJ2-5; abundance: -; d_gene: -; v_gene: TRBV28; CDR3nt: TGTGCCAGCAGCCAGGGAGGGGGGCTAGGGGAGACCCAGTACTTC; CDR3aa: CASSQGGGLGETQYF
j_gene: TRBJ2-1; abundance: once; d_gene: TRBD2; v_gene: TRBV2; CDR3nt: TGTGCCAGCAGTGGGGCTAGCGGGGGAACGTCCAGTGAGCAGTTCTTC; CDR3aa: CASSGASGGTSSEQFF
j_gene: TRBJ1-6; abundance: few; d_gene: -; v_gene: TRBV9; CDR3nt: TGTGCCAGCAGCGTCGGGACACACAATTCACCCCTCCACTTT; CDR3aa: CASSVGTHNSPLHF
j_gene: TRBJ1-4; abundance: -; d_gene: -; v_gene: TRBV5-4; CDR3nt: TGTGCCAGCAGCCCCGGGTCGGGGAATGAAAAACTGTTTTTT; CDR3aa: CASSPGSGNEKLFF
j_gene: TRBJ1-5; abundance: -; d_gene: -; v_gene: TRBV5-6; CDR3nt: TGTGCCAGCGGCTTGGGCAGGGCCCCTTATAGCAATCAGCCCCAGCATTTT; CDR3aa: CASGLGRAPYSNQPQHF
j_gene: TRBJ2-7; abundance: -; d_gene: -; v_gene: TRBV7-9; CDR3nt: TGTGCCAGCAGCCCCTCCTCCTACGAGCAGTACTTC; CDR3aa: CASSPSSYEQYF
j_gene: TRBJ2-7; abundance: -; d_gene: -; v_gene: TRBV7-2; CDR3nt: TGTGCCAGCAGCTTAGACGGGGTATCCTACGAGCAGTACTTC; CDR3aa: CASSLDGVSYEQYF
j_gene: TRBJ1-4; abundance: -; d_gene: -; v_gene: TRBV30; CDR3nt: TGTGCCTGGAGTCGTGGAGGAGAAAAACTGTTTTTT; CDR3aa: CAWSRGGEKLFF
j_gene: TRBJ2-1; abundance: -; d_gene: TRBD2; v_gene: TRBV30; CDR3nt: TGTGCCTGGAAGACTAGCGGGAGTTCTGGTGAGCAGTTCTTC; CDR3aa: CAWKTSGSSGEQFF
j_gene: TRBJ2-4; abundance: -; d_gene: -; v_gene: TRBV30; CDR3nt: TGTGCCTGGGTGGCTAGCGAAAACATTCAGTACTTC; CDR3aa: CAWVASENIQYF
j_gene: TRBJ2-7; abundance: -; d_gene: -; v_gene: TRBV19; CDR3nt: TGTGCCAGTAGTATTAAAGTAACCCGACAGGTAACCTACGAGCAGTACTTC; CDR3aa: CASSIKVTRQVTYEQYF
j_gene: TRBJ2-1; abundance: few; d_gene: TRBD2; v_gene: TRBV7-9; CDR3nt: TGTGCCAGCAGCTCTCCTCCTAGCGGGGGGGCGGAAGAGCAGTTCTTC; CDR3aa: CASSSPPSGGAEEQFF
j_gene: TRBJ2-2; abundance: -; d_gene: -; v_gene: TRBV2; CDR3nt: TGTGCCAGCAGTGCCCAGGGCAGCACCGGGGAGCTGTTTTTT; CDR3aa: CASSAQGSTGELFF
j_gene: TRBJ2-7; abundance: few; d_gene: TRBD1; v_gene: TRBV9; CDR3nt: TGTGCCAGCAGCTTGGGACAGGGAATCTCCTACGAGCAGTACTTC; CDR3aa: CASSLGQGISYEQYF
j_gene: TRBJ2-2; abundance: -; d_gene: -; v_gene: TRBV18; CDR3nt: TGTGCCAGCTCACTGGGACACCCTACCGGGGAGCTGTTTTTT; CDR3aa: CASSLGHPTGELFF
j_gene: TRBJ2-2; abundance: -; d_gene: TRBD2; v_gene: TRBV7-3; CDR3nt: TGTGCCAGCAGCTTATCAGCGGGGGGGCCGGACACCGGGGAGCTGTTTTTT; CDR3aa: CASSLSAGGPDTGELFF
j_gene: TRBJ2-2; abundance: -; d_gene: -; v_gene: TRBV18; CDR3nt: TGTGCCAGCTCACCACGGACTTTATACACCGGGGAGCTGTTTTTT; CDR3aa: CASSPRTLYTGELFF
j_gene: TRBJ2-3; abundance: -; d_gene: -; v_gene: TRBV30; CDR3nt: TGTGCCTGGTCGCGGACAGCAACTTTCGCAGATACGCAGTATTTT; CDR3aa: CAWSRTATFADTQYF